The clone carrying this TCR beta chain was observed once. The CDR3 covers 16 residues. V was shortened by 4 bases and J by 0 bases, with 13 bases between the two germline ends. CDR1 and CDR2 (germline): MNHEY, SVGAGI. This entry is derived from a study of long-term antiretroviral therapy in people with HIV. Across the study: The 2015 recommendation for immediate ART came about a decade after the earliest samples.

The run of the v3.0 immunoSEQ assay was at survey level. Clones were read by immunoSEQ multiplex PCR, and TCRdb kept only the in-frame ones, dropping some. The sample includes 30,000 to 45,000 clones, about 80% of them seen just once. The source of this sequence is a man aged 30-40 years with HIV. The chain couples TRBV6-5 to TRBJ2-1, with D hard to call. The source material was unsorted PBMCs, sampled 3.4 years after starting antiretroviral therapy. CDR3: CASSFILWPSYNEQFF. The CDR3 DNA reads TGTGCCAGCAGTTTTATTTTGTGGCCCTCCTACAATGAGCAGTTCTTC.